This entry lists 9 T cell receptor beta chains sequenced from one sample in a study of cytomegalovirus exposure and HLA in healthy donors. PCR involved 60 Vbeta and 13 Jbeta primers. Assay used: immunoSEQ multiplex PCR; TCRdb lists only in-frame clones, some missing. The sample holds approximately 150,000 clones; approximately 80% are singletons and the top ten take around 3%. Sequenced input: PBMCs. The receptors derive from a male donor in good health and CMV-seronegative.

Worth noting for this clone: At one end, the junction sequence differs from germline, possibly due to a read error. The V call is TRBV7-9, the J call TRBJ1-1; 8 nucleotides line up with TRBD1. This CDR3 comprises 16 residues. Germline V CDR1 and CDR2: SEHNR, FQNEAQ (reference sequence). This chain's CDR3 is CSSSRDRPTGNTEAFF. In DNA, the CDR3 is TGTTCCAGCAGTCGGGACAGGCCCACTGGTAACACTGAAGCTTTCTTT.

This clone appeared a single time. This chain joins TRBV11-3 and TRBJ2-1, with D perhaps TRBD1 (5 bases). Germline CDR1 reads SGHNT; CDR2 reads YENEEA. This CDR3 contains 15 residues. V was clipped by 1 base and J by 2 bases, with 9 bases between them. The DNA for the CDR3 is TGTGCCAGCAGCTTAGGGCAGGGTACCTACAATGAGCAGTTCTTC. It codes for CASSLGQGTYNEQFF. The full variable domain, in which reference TRBV11-3 and TRBJ2-1 provide the parts outside the CDR3, is EAGVVQSPRYKIIEKKQPVAFWCNPISGHNTLYWYLQNLGQGPELLIRYENEEAVDDSQLPKDRFSAERLKGVDSTLKIQPAELGDSAVYLCASSLGQGTYNEQFFGPGTRLTVL.

V usage is TRBV2 and J usage is TRBJ1-5; maybe TRBD1 (5 bases). V lost 4 bases to trimming and J lost 9 bases, with 13 bases between them. There are 13 residues in the CDR3. Germline values: CDR1 SNHLY, CDR2 FYNNEI. The CDR3 DNA follows: TGTGCCAGCAGTGGGCAGGGATATCCGCCCCAGCATTTT. Translation: CASSGQGYPPQHF.

The gene calls are TRBV6-1 and TRBJ2-5; TRBD2 aligns across 11 bases. The V and J ends lost 4 bases and 4 bases, in that order; junction bases with no gene match: 2. Looked up from germline, CDR1 is MNHNS and CDR2 is SASEGT. The CDR3 has 14 amino acids. CDR3 amino acids: CASSGTSGRETQYF. CDR3 nucleotides: TGTGCCAGCAGTGGGACTAGCGGGCGAGAGACCCAGTACTTC.

The chain uses TRBV27 and TRBJ1-2; D might be TRBD1 (6 bases). Germline V CDR1 and CDR2: MNHEY, SMNVEV (reference sequence). Trimming pared 5 bases from V and 4 bases from J, leaving 14 bases between. The CDR3 extends over 14 amino acids. This CDR3 is CASSLRGHTYGYTF. The CDR3 DNA is TGTGCCAGCAGTCTAAGGGGACACACCTATGGCTACACCTTC.

As concerns this clone: A read error may produce the germline difference seen at one junction end. The chain joins TRBV7-9 to TRBJ1-6; TRBD1 is a possible D gene (5 bases). Germline V CDR1 and CDR2: SEHNR, FQNEAQ (reference sequence). CDR3 length: 12 amino acids. This CDR3 is CSSSSPLGALHF. The DNA of the CDR3 is TGTTCCAGCAGCTCTCCTCTAGGGGCCCTCCACTTT. Complete variable domain (other parts from reference TRBV7-9 and TRBJ1-6): DTGVSQNPRHKITKRGQNVTFRCDPISEHNRLYWYRQTLGQGPEFLTYFQNEAQLEKSRLLSDRFSAERPKGSFSTLEIQRTEQGDSAMYLCSSSSPLGALHFGNGTRLTVT.

CDR3 amino acids: CASSLGSGNQPQHF. The CDR3 DNA reads as TGTGCCAGCAGTCTTGGTAGTGGCAATCAGCCCCAGCATTTT. The chain links TRBV28 to TRBJ1-5; no definite D call. CDR1 and CDR2 from the germline V gene are MDHEN and SYDVKM. The germline V and J ends were trimmed by 5 bases and 2 bases, with 10 bases remaining between them. The CDR3 length is 14 residues.

This chain connects TRBV15 to TRBJ1-5; 12 nucleotides line up with TRBD1. With 1 base clipped from V and 6 bases from J, the junction kept 7 bases outside the gene matches. The CDR3 is 17 residues long. CDR1 and CDR2 (germline): LNHNV, YYDKDF (reference sequence). CDR3 coding DNA: TGTGCCACCAGCAGAGGTTTGGGACAGGGGGCGGGTCAGCCCCAGCATTTT. This codes for CATSRGLGQGAGQPQHF.

The J gene is TRBJ1-6, the V gene TRBV28, with 7 bases lining up with TRBD1. This CDR3 spans 15 amino acids. Trimming cost V 2 bases and J 6 bases; bases outside gene matches: 4. Germline lookup yields CDR1 MDHEN and CDR2 SYDVKM. The CDR3 DNA sequence: TGTGCCAGCAGTTTACGCGGGACAGCTAATTCACCCCTCCACTTT. Residues: CASSLRGTANSPLHF.